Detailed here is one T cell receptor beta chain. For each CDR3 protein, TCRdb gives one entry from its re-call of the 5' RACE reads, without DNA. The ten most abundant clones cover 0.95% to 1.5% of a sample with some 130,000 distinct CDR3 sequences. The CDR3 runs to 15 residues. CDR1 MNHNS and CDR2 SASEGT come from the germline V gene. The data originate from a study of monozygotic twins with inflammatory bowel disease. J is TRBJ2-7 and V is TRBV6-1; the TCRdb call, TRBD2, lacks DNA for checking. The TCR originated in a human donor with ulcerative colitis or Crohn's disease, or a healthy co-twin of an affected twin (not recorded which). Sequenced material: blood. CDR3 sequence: CASGGGTFSSYEQYF.